This T cell receptor (beta chain) originates from a study of blood T cell repertoires in COVID-19 (dated by TCRdb to 2018 to 2020). Turning to the overall study: Samples from collaborators originated in the United States, Italy and Spain and spanned both the acute and convalescent phases of COVID-19. The material from the prospective study consisted of cDNA or gDNA derived from T cells, B-cell-depleted T cells, or PBMCs. Deeply sampled blood TCRbeta repertoires from subjects exposed to, actively infected with, or recovered from COVID-19 were included in the dataset. The repertoires were released in a freely available public database meant as a resource for research on the immune response to SARS-CoV-2. Samples came from the ongoing ImmuneRACE study (first 160 participants) plus 1,254 subjects from 6 global collaborators. Sample metadata almost always included a de-identified subject ID, COVID-19 status, age in years and sex. Where HLA class I and class II types were available, the types were taken from metadata supplied by the sample provider, not from assay-based typing.

Collaborating institutions collected whole blood in K2EDTA tubes following their own protocols. For TCRbeta analysis, collaborators shipped samples as frozen whole blood, isolated PBMCs, or DNA extracted from either of those sample types. With regard to this clone: What this receptor recognizes is not known. No clone much larger than this one lies a single base away; base qualities are absent.

From the germline V gene (reference sequence), CDR1 is LNHDA and CDR2 is SQIVND. The junction carries 12 bases between V and J, which are trimmed by 2 bases and 5 bases respectively. Including the terminal cysteine and phenylalanine, the CDR3 comprises 14 residues. The only DNA kept is the CDR3, 42 bases in frame from the first base. Broader findings and caveats from the paper: The amount of clinical and demographic metadata varied by source and participant and was provided uncurated.

The immunoSEQ Assay, a bias-controlled multiplex PCR, was used to amplify TCRbeta CDR3 regions from genomic DNA. The authors' pipeline ran thus. The number of nucleated cells in each sample was estimated from the amplification of reference gene primers within the assay. To quantify the absolute abundance of each unique TCRbeta CDR3 rearrangement, sequence reads were collapsed and filtered. For each sample, productive Simpson clonality was calculated by taking the square root of Simpson's diversity index across productive rearrangements. TCRdb carries this immuneACCESS record with in-frame sequences only. Its versions omit some clonotypes, under half of them owing to an unresolved V gene in the studies checked, with the rest unexplained. The DNA was the basis for D and trimming; V, J and clone size are from that table. This sample is represented by roughly 200,000 clones; roughly 78% of them were singletons. The ten largest clones take up 6.5% of the sample.

Recombination linked TRBV19 to TRBJ1-1; no confident D gene assignment can be made. The TCR originated in a man aged 65-85 years with active or convalescent COVID-19. Sequenced: peripheral blood. The CDR3 protein sequence reads: CASSISRRWTEAFF. In nucleotide form, the sequence is TGTGCCAGTAGTATAAGCCGGCGGTGGACTGAAGCTTTCTTT.